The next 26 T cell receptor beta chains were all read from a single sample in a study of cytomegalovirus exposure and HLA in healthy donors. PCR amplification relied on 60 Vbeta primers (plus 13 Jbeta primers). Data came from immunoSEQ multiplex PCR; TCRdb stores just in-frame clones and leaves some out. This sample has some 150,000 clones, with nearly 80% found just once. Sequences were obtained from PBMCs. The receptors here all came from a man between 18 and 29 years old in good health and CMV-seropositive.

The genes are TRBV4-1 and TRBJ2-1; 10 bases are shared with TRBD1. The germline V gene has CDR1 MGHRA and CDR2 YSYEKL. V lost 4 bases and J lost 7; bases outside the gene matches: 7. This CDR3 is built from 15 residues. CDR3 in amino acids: CASSRDRGAVNEQFF. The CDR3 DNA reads TGCGCCAGCAGCCGGGACAGGGGAGCGGTGAATGAGCAGTTCTTC.

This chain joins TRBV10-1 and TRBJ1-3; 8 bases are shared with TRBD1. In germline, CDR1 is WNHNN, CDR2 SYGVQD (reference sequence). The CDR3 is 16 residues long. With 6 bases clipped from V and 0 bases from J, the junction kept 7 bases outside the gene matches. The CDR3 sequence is CASSPTGGYSGNTIYF. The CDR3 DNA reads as TGCGCCAGCAGCCCCACAGGGGGTTACTCTGGAAACACCATATATTTT.

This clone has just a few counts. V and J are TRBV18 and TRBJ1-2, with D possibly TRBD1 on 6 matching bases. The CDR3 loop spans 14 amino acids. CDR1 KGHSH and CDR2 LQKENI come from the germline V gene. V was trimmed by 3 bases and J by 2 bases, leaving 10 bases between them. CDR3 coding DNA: TGTGCCAGCTCACCCTCAACAGGGAACTATGGCTACACCTTC. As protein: CASSPSTGNYGYTF. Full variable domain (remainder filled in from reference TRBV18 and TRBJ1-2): NAGVMQNPRHLVRRRGQEARLRCSPMKGHSHVYWYRQLPEEGLKFMVYLQKENIIDESGMPKERFSAEFPKEGPSILRIQQVVRGDSAAYFCASSPSTGNYGYTFGSGTRLTVV.

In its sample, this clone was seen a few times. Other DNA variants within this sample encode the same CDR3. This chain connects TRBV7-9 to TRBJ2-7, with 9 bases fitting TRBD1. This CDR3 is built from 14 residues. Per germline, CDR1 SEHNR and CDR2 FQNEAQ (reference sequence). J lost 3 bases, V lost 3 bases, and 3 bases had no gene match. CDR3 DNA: TGTGCCAGCAGCTTGGGACAGGGTCACTACGAGCAGTACTTC. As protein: CASSLGQGHYEQYF.

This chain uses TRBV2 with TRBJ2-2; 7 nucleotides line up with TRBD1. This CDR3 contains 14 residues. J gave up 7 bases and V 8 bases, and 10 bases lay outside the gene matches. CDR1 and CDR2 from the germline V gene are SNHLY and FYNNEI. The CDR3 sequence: CASETDRVSGELFF. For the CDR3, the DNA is TGTGCCAGCGAGACCGACAGGGTTAGCGGGGAGCTGTTTTTT.

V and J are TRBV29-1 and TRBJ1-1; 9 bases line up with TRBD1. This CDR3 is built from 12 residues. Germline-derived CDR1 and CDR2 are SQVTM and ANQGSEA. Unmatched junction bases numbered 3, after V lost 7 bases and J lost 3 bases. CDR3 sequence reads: CSAGDRDTEAFF. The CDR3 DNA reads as TGCAGCGCCGGGGACAGGGACACTGAAGCTTTCTTT.

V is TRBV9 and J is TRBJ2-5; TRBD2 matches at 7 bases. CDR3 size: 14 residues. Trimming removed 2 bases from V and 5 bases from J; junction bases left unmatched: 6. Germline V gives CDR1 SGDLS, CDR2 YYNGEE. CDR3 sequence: CASSVGRGDETQYF. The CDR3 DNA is TGTGCCAGCAGCGTTGGCCGGGGGGATGAGACCCAGTACTTC.

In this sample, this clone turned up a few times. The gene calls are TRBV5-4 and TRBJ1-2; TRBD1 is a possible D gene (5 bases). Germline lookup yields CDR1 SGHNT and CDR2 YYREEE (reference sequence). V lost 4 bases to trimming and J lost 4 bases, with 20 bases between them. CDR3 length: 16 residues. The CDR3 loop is CASSPPEGTIGYGYTF. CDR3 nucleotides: TGTGCCAGCAGCCCGCCGGAGGGGACCATAGGCTATGGCTACACCTTC.

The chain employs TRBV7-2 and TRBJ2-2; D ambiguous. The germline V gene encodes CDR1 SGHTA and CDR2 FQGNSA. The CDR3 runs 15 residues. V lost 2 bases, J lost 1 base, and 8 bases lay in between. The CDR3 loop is CASSLQSGNTGELFF. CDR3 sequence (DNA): TGTGCCAGCAGCTTACAGTCAGGGAACACCGGGGAGCTGTTTTTT.

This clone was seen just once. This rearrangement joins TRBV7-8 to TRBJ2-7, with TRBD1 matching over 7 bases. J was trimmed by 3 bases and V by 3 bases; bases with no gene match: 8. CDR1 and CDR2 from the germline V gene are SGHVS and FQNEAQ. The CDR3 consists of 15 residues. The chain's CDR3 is CASSLRPGQYYEQYF. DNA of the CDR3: TGTGCCAGCAGCTTGCGGCCGGGACAGTACTACGAGCAGTACTTC. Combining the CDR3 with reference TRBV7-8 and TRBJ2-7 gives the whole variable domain GAGVSQSPRYKVAKRGQDVALRCDPISGHVSLFWYQQALGQGPEFLTYFQNEAQLDKSGLPSDRFFAERPEGSVSTLKIQRTQQEDSAVYLCASSLRPGQYYEQYFGPGTRLTVT.

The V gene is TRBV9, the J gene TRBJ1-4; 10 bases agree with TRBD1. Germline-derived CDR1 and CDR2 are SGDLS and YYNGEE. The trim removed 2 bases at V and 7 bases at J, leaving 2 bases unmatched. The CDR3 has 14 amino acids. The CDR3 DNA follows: TGTGCCAGCAGCGTCGGGACAGGGGTTGAAAAACTGTTTTTT. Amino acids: CASSVGTGVEKLFF. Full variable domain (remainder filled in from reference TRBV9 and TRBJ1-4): DSGVTQTPKHLITATGQRVTLRCSPRSGDLSVYWYQQSLDQGLQFLIQYYNGEERAKGNILERFSAQQFPDLHSELNLSSLELGDSALYFCASSVGTGVEKLFFGSGTQLSVL.

The CDR3 sequence: CASSRTGVDQPQHF. CDR3 nucleotides: TGCGCCAGCAGCAGGACGGGGGTGGATCAGCCCCAGCATTTT. The chain combines TRBV5-1 with TRBJ1-5; the D gene is possibly TRBD1 (5 bases). CDR1 and CDR2 from the germline V gene are SGHRS and YFSETQ. The V end was cut by 4 bases, the J end by 5 bases, with 13 bases between. CDR3 length equals 14 residues.

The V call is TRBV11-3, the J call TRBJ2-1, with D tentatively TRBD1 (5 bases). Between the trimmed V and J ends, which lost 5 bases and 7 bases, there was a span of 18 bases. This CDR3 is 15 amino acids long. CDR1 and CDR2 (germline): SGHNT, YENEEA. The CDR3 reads CASSPTTLRGNEQFF. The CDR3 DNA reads TGTGCCAGCAGCCCCACCACACTTAGGGGTAATGAGCAGTTCTTC. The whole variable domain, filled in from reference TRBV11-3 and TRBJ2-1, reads EAGVVQSPRYKIIEKKQPVAFWCNPISGHNTLYWYLQNLGQGPELLIRYENEEAVDDSQLPKDRFSAERLKGVDSTLKIQPAELGDSAVYLCASSPTTLRGNEQFFGPGTRLTVL.

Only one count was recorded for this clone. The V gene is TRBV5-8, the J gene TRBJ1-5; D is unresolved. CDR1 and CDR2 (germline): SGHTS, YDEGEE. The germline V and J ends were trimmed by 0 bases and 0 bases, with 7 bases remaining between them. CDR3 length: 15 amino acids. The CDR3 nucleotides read TGTGCCAGCAGCTTGGGGTACAATAGCAATCAGCCCCAGCATTTT. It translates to CASSLGYNSNQPQHF.

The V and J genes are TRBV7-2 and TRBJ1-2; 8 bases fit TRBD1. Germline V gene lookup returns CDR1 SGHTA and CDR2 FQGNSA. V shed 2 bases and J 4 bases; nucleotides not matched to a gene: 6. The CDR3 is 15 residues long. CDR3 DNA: TGTGCCAGCAGCTTATATCAGGGGGCAGGCTATGGCTACACCTTC. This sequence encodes CASSLYQGAGYGYTF.

The CDR3 loop is CASSVEREHPYNEQFF. The DNA of the CDR3 is TGTGCCAGCAGCGTGGAGCGGGAGCATCCTTACAATGAGCAGTTCTTC. The rearrangement uses TRBV9 and TRBJ2-1, with TRBD2 matching 8 bases. Germline V gene data show CDR1 as SGDLS and CDR2 as YYNGEE. After removal of 2 bases from V and 4 bases from J, the junction contained 8 bases not matched to a gene. The CDR3 runs 16 residues.

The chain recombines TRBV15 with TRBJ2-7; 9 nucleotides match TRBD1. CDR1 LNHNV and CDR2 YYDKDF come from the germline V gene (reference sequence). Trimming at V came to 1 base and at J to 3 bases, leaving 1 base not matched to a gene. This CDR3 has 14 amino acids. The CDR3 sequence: CATSRGGQGYEQYF. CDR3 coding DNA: TGTGCCACCAGCAGAGGGGGACAGGGCTACGAGCAGTACTTC.

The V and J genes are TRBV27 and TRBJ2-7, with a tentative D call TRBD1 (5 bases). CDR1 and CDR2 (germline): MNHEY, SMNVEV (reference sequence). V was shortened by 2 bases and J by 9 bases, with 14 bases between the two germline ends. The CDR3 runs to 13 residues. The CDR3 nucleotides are TGTGCCAGCAGTTTAGCCAGGCAGGGTTGGCAGTACTTC. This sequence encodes CASSLARQGWQYF.

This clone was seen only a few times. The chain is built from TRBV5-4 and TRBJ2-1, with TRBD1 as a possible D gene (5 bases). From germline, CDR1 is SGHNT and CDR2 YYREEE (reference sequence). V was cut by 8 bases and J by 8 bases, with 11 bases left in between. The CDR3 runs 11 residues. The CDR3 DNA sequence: TGTGCCAGTAGGGGCGTGGATGAGCAGTTCTTC. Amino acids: CASRGVDEQFF.

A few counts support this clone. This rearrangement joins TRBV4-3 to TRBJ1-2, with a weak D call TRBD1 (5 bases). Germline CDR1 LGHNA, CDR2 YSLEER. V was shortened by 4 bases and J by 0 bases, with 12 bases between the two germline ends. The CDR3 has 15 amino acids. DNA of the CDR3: TGCGCCAGCAGCCCAGCCGACAGAACTAACTATGGCTACACCTTC. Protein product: CASSPADRTNYGYTF.

In nucleotides, the CDR3 is TGTGCCAGCAGCCTGCGGGAAATGGGCAATGAGCAGTTCTTC. Its protein is CASSLREMGNEQFF. The genes are TRBV7-2 and TRBJ2-1, with D possibly being TRBD2 (6 bases). The CDR3 sequence is 14 residues long. Deletions cut 5 bases from V and 6 bases from J, with 14 bases between. Germline V gives CDR1 SGHTA, CDR2 FQGNSA.

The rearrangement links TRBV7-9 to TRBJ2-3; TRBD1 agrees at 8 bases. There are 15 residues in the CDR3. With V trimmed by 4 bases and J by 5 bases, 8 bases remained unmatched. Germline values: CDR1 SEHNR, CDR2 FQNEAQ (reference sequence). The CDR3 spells CASSSKDRVIDTQYF. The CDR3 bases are TGTGCCAGCAGCTCCAAGGACAGGGTTATAGATACGCAGTATTTT.

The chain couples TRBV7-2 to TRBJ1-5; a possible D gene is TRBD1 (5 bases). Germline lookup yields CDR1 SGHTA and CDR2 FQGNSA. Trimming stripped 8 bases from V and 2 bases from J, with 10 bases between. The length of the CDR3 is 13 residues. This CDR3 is CASAGLRNQPQHF. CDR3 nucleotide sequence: TGTGCCAGCGCAGGGCTCCGCAATCAGCCCCAGCATTTT.

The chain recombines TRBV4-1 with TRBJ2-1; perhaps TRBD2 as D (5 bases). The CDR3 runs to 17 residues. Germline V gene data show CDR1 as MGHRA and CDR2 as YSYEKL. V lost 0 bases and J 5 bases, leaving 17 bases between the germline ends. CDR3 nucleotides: TGCGCCAGCAGCCAAGATTTGGCGGGTTGGGCCCACAATGAGCAGTTCTTC. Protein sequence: CASSQDLAGWAHNEQFF.

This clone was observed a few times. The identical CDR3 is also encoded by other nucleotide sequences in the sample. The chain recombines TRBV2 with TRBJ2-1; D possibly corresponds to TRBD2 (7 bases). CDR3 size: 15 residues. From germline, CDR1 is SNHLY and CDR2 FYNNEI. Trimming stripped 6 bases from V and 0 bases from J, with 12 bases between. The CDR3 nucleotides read TGTGCCAGCAGGGGGGGCGGGGGCTCCTACAATGAGCAGTTCTTC. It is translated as CASRGGGGSYNEQFF.

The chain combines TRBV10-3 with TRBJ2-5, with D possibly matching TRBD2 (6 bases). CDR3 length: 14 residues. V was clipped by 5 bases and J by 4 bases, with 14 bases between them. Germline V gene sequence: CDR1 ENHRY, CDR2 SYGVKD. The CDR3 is CAISNLGGRETQYF. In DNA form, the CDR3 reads TGTGCCATCAGTAACCTTGGAGGGAGAGAGACCCAGTACTTC.